The 12 T cell receptor beta chains given below trace back to one sample, sequenced in a study of vaccination and CD4 T cells after COVID-19. No cognate antigen is known for these TCRs. Described treatment: roughly 11-day PBMC culture with coronavirus spike peptide pools or control peptides (ViraFEST assay). An Oncomine TCR Beta short-read assay was used to sequence the DNA from cultured CD4+ T cells. TCRdb re-called the PCR reads with MiXCR, one entry per CDR3 protein. The sample lists under 15,000 distinct CDR3 sequences; roughly 29% were seen once. Input material: cultured CD4+ T cells from blood. These receptors originate from a human donor with COVID-19.

This clonotype was counted only a few times. The chain carries TRBV20-1 and TRBJ1-2; D not certain. CDR1 DFQATT and CDR2 SNEGSKA come from the germline V gene (reference sequence). Trimming cost V 3 bases and J 8 bases, with 13 bases left between them. CDR3 length: 12 amino acids. The CDR3: CSASSGSKGYTF. CDR3 nucleotides: TGCAGTGCTAGTTCCGGGTCCAAGGGCTACACCTTC.

This clonotype was seen a handful of times. The chain uses TRBV20-1 and TRBJ1-5; D unresolved. Germline assignment: CDR1 DFQATT and CDR2 SNEGSKA (reference sequence). V was shortened by 0 bases and J by 4 bases, with 10 bases between the two germline ends. The CDR3 runs 14 residues. The CDR3 region is CSARDPIGNQPQHF. CDR3 bases: TGCAGTGCTAGAGACCCGATTGGTAATCAGCCCCAGCATTTT.

This clonotype was observed a few times. V and J are TRBV6-1 and TRBJ1-3; D not resolved. The CDR3 is 14 amino acids. Germline values: CDR1 MNHNS, CDR2 SASEGT. V was pared by 4 bases and J by 3 bases, with 10 bases between. The CDR3 DNA reads TGTGCCAGCAGTGGGCTCCGAGGTGGAAACACCATATATTTT. Residues: CASSGLRGGNTIYF.

The V call is TRBV19, the J call TRBJ2-2; no clear D gene. The CDR3 is made up of 12 amino acids. Germline CDR1 LNHDA, CDR2 SQIVND (reference sequence). Trimming pared 2 bases from V and 7 bases from J, leaving 5 bases between. The CDR3 region is CASSIYGGELFF. CDR3 nucleotides: TGTGCCAGTAGTATATACGGCGGGGAGCTGTTTTTT.

The chain carries TRBV20-1 and TRBJ1-2; a possible D gene is TRBD1 (5 bases). CDR3 size: 11 residues. CDR1 is DFQATT, CDR2 SNEGSKA, per germline (reference sequence). Between the trimmed V and J ends, which lost 3 bases and 14 bases, there was a span of 16 bases. CDR3 nucleotides: TGCAGTGCTAGTCCGAGGGGCTGGGATACCTTC. Its translation is CSASPRGWDTF.

The chain employs TRBV6-1 and TRBJ1-2; D might be TRBD1 (6 bases). Per the germline V gene, CDR1 is MNHNS and CDR2 is SASEGT. This CDR3 spans 18 amino acids. V dropped 1 base and J dropped 4 bases, with 22 bases sitting between them. The chain's CDR3 is CASSEERGGLGLFYGYTF. The CDR3 DNA follows: TGTGCCAGCAGTGAAGAGAGAGGGGGTTTAGGTCTGTTCTATGGCTACACCTTC.

The rearrangement joins TRBV5-1 to TRBJ2-1, with no clear D. The last part of the DNA fits TRBJ2-7 better; the J call may be wrong. Germline CDR1 reads SGHRS; CDR2 reads YFSETQ. The CDR3 is 13 amino acids. This chain's CDR3 is CASTLDGSYEQYF. DNA of the CDR3: TGCGCCAGCACCCTGGACGGATCCTACGAGCAGTACTTC.

The rearrangement links TRBV6-1 to TRBJ1-6, with D unclear. V lost 1 base and J 0 bases, leaving 4 bases between the germline ends. Germline V lookup: CDR1 MNHNS, CDR2 SASEGT. The CDR3 is 15 residues long. The CDR3 sequence: CASSEEDSYNSPLHF. In DNA, the CDR3 is TGTGCCAGCAGTGAAGAGGACTCCTATAATTCACCCCTCCACTTT.

The chain is built from TRBV21-1 and TRBJ2-4; the table assigns TRBD1, which was not confirmed against the DNA. TRBV21-1 has pseudogene status. CDR3 length: 19 residues. The CDR3 sequence is CASSKRGNGQGWVVNIQYF. The CDR3 coding sequence is TGTGCCAGCAGCAAAAGGGGGAACGGACAGGGTTGGGTGGTAAACATTCAGTACTTC.

This clonotype was observed a few times. The rearrangement joins TRBV7-2 to TRBJ2-7; weak D call: TRBD2 (5 bases). The V gene's germline CDR1 is SGHTA and CDR2 FQGNSA. CDR3 size: 14 residues. Trimming cost V 5 bases and J 3 bases, with 14 bases left between them. CDR3 bases: TGTGCCAGCAGCCCCCGGCGGGTTGACTACGAGCAGTACTTC. Its translation: CASSPRRVDYEQYF.

This clonotype showed up just a few times. This sequence joins TRBV21-1 and TRBJ2-5; TRBD2, the D gene given by the table, was not confirmed from the DNA. TRBV21-1 is a pseudogene. The CDR3 has 15 amino acids. This chain's CDR3 is CASSVTSGGKETQYF. CDR3 in DNA: TGTGCCAGCAGCGTGACTAGCGGGGGTAAAGAGACCCAGTACTTC.

This clonotype has just a few counts. V gene TRBV20-1 combines with J gene TRBJ2-5; TRBD2 matches at 12 bases. The CDR3 consists of 14 residues. Germline lookup yields CDR1 DFQATT and CDR2 SNEGSKA (reference sequence). Trimming cost V 5 bases and J 3 bases; bases outside gene matches: 4. CDR3 region: CSADLAGGEETQYF. The CDR3, as DNA: TGCAGTGCTGACCTAGCGGGGGGGGAAGAGACCCAGTACTTC.